Listed below are T cell receptor beta chains from one sample, sequenced in a study of cytomegalovirus exposure and HLA in healthy donors. The protocol was immunoSEQ multiplex PCR, while the TCRdb copy is restricted to in-frame clones and leaves out a portion. The table lists approximately 60,000 clones, around 90% of them singletons. Input material: PBMCs. Every receptor here comes from a man aged 18 to 35 in good health and CMV-seronegative. Both conserved end residues are part of each CDR3. The D gene is left open where the match is weak. Part of the rows lack a size; the others show once, few, many or a class for expanded clones.

TRBJ2-6,NA,TRBV18,NA,TGTGCCAGCTCCCTGCGAGGATCGAGCTCTGGGGCCAACGTCCTGACTTTC,CASSLRGSSSGANVLTF
TRBJ2-3,TRBD1,TRBV5-4,NA,TGTGCCAGCAGCTGGGGGCCAGGGGGCGCTTCCCGCACAGATACGCAGTATTTT,CASSWGPGGASRTDTQYF
TRBJ2-7,NA,TRBV21-1,NA,TGTGCCAGCAGACCATTTGCCGATAGCGGGACGTACGAGCAGTACTTC,CASRPFADSGTYEQYF
TRBJ2-7,TRBD1,TRBV2,NA,TGTGCCAGCAGTGAAGACAACAGGGGATACGAGCAGTACTTC,CASSEDNRGYEQYF
TRBJ1-2,NA,TRBV5-5,once,TGTGCCAGCAGCTTGGACAGTCCTAACTATGGCTACACCTTC,CASSLDSPNYGYTF
TRBJ2-3,NA,TRBV28,NA,TGTGCCAGCAGTTTAGAGGCCCCGGGAGATACGCAGTATTTT,CASSLEAPGDTQYF
TRBJ1-3,NA,TRBV15,NA,TGTGCCACCAGCAGAGAACAGGGTCTGGGAAACACCATATATTTT,CATSREQGLGNTIYF
TRBJ2-7,NA,TRBV2,few,TGTGCCAGCAGTGCCCCTGGGGGCCTCTACGAGCAGTACTTC,CASSAPGGLYEQYF
TRBJ2-3,NA,TRBV4-1,NA,TGCGCCAGCAGCCCGAGTCGGGGGAGCACAGATACGCAGTATTTT,CASSPSRGSTDTQYF
TRBJ2-7,TRBD2,TRBV18,NA,TGTGCCAGCTCACCATCTACTAGCGGAGCTGGCTACGAGCAGTACTTC,CASSPSTSGAGYEQYF
TRBJ1-1,NA,TRBV14,NA,TGTGCCAGCAGCCAAGAGATGTGGGGACTTGAAGCTTTCTTT,CASSQEMWGLEAFF
TRBJ1-2,NA,TRBV28,NA,TGTGCCAGCAGGTTACCAGGGTACTATGGCTACACCTTC,CASRLPGYYGYTF
TRBJ2-1,TRBD2,TRBV5-1,NA,TGCGCCAGCAGCGCCTATATGACTAGCGGGAGATTCAATGAGCAGTTCTTC,CASSAYMTSGRFNEQFF
TRBJ2-1,TRBD2,TRBV11-2,NA,TGTGCCAGCAGCTTAGTTTCTAGCGGGAGAAACTCCTACAATGAGCAGTTCTTC,CASSLVSSGRNSYNEQFF
TRBJ2-6,NA,TRBV5-4,NA,TGTGCCAGCAGCTTGGCTGGGGGCTCAGGGGCCAACGTCCTGACTTTC,CASSLAGGSGANVLTF
TRBJ1-1,TRBD1,TRBV9,NA,TGTGCCAGCAGCGCCGGGACAGGCGGAGCTTTCTTT,CASSAGTGGAFF
TRBJ2-7,TRBD2,TRBV29-1,NA,TGCAGCGTTAGCGGGAGTCTCTCCTACGAGCAGTACTTC,CSVSGSLSYEQYF
TRBJ2-7,TRBD1,TRBV18,NA,TGTGCCAGCTCACCTGCAGCCGAGACAGGGCGCGAGCAGTACTTC,CASSPAAETGREQYF
TRBJ2-3,NA,TRBV27,NA,TGTGCCAGCAGGGGGCAGAGGAGCTTCCTAAAGGGGCGGACAGATACGCAGTATTTT,CASRGQRSFLKGRTDTQYF
TRBJ2-5,NA,TRBV4-1,NA,TGCGCCAGCAGCCAAGTTGCAGGGACTTCATGGACCCAGTACTTC,CASSQVAGTSWTQYF
TRBJ2-1,TRBD2,TRBV27,NA,TGTGCCAGCAGTTTATGGGGGAGGGCCAACAATGAGCAGTTCTTC,CASSLWGRANNEQFF
TRBJ2-1,TRBD2,TRBV19,NA,TGTGCCAGTAGTATTCGTTCTAGCGGGGAGCAGTTCTTC,CASSIRSSGEQFF
TRBJ2-3,TRBD2,TRBV11-2,NA,TGTGCCAGCAGCTTAGGTCTAGCGGGAGCAACAGATACGCAGTATTTT,CASSLGLAGATDTQYF
TRBJ1-3,NA,TRBV30,NA,TGTGCCTGGGACAGGACACGCTCTGGAAACACCATATATTTT,CAWDRTRSGNTIYF
TRBJ2-1,TRBD2,TRBV5-1,NA,TGCGCCAGCAGGGTTGCGGGAGGCCCCCACAATGAGCAGTTCTTC,CASRVAGGPHNEQFF
TRBJ2-1,TRBD2,TRBV10-3,NA,TGTGCCATCAGTTCCGGACTAGCAGGCTATGAGCAGTTCTTC,CAISSGLAGYEQFF
TRBJ2-5,TRBD2,TRBV2,NA,TGTGCCACCTCGGTCCCCCTAGCGGGGGAGACCCAGTACTTC,CATSVPLAGETQYF
TRBJ2-7,TRBD2,TRBV7-2,NA,TGTGCCAGCAGCTTAGTCGGGACTAGCGGCTCCTACGAGCAGTACTTC,CASSLVGTSGSYEQYF
TRBJ2-2,NA,TRBV27,NA,TGTGCCAGCAGGCCCGAGGAGCGCGGGTACACCGGTTGGGAGCTGTTTTTT,CASRPEERGYTGWELFF
TRBJ2-3,NA,TRBV2,NA,TGTGCCAGCAATAGCGGTGCTAGCACAGATACGCAGTATTTT,CASNSGASTDTQYF
TRBJ2-3,TRBD2,TRBV10-1,once,TGCGCCAGCAGTGAGATACTAGCGGGAGGCCCAGATACGCAGTATTTT,CASSEILAGGPDTQYF
TRBJ2-1,NA,TRBV27,once,TGTGCCAGCAGTTTTCGAGACTCTGCCTACAATGAGCAGTTCTTC,CASSFRDSAYNEQFF
TRBJ1-5,NA,TRBV7-2,NA,TGTGCCAGCAGCTTAGCTAGTAGTGGTTACCAGCCCCAGCATTTT,CASSLASSGYQPQHF
TRBJ2-7,NA,TRBV7-3,NA,TGTGCCAGCAGCCTTAGCGGTAGGGGAGGCCACGAGCAGTACTTC,CASSLSGRGGHEQYF
TRBJ1-1,NA,TRBV7-9,NA,TGTGCCAGCAGCCCCCGCCGGGGTGTCTCGGCTGAAGCTTTCTTT,CASSPRRGVSAEAFF
TRBJ1-2,TRBD1,TRBV28,NA,TGTGCCAGCAGCAACAGGGGTGGCTACACCTTC,CASSNRGGYTF
TRBJ1-1,NA,TRBV4-1,NA,TGCGCCAGCAGCCAAGCGGTCCAGGGGAACACTGAAGCTTTCTTT,CASSQAVQGNTEAFF
TRBJ2-2,TRBD1,TRBV19,NA,TGTGCCAGTAGTTCGACAGGGGGCGACACCGGGGAGCTGTTTTTT,CASSSTGGDTGELFF
TRBJ2-7,NA,TRBV19,NA,TGTGCCAGTAGTATGAGCCCAATCACCTACGAGCAGTACTTC,CASSMSPITYEQYF
TRBJ2-5,NA,TRBV5-1,NA,TGCGCCAGCAGCTTGGAAGCGGCGGACGGGAGACTCCAAGAGACCCAGTACTTC,CASSLEAADGRLQETQYF
TRBJ2-1,TRBD2,TRBV6-5,NA,TGTGCCAGCAGTTACTCGACGGGAGGGGTTACGAATGAGCAGTTCTTC,CASSYSTGGVTNEQFF
TRBJ2-3,TRBD2,TRBV18,NA,TGTGCCAGCTCACCGACTAGCGCAAGCACAGATACGCAGTATTTT,CASSPTSASTDTQYF
TRBJ2-7,NA,TRBV14,NA,TGTGCCAGCAGCCAGGCCACAGCCTTCAACTCCTACGAGCAGTACTTC,CASSQATAFNSYEQYF
TRBJ2-2,TRBD1,TRBV19,NA,TGTGCCAGTAGTTTTGGACAGGGGAGTTCATTAACCGGGGAGCTGTTTTTT,CASSFGQGSSLTGELFF
TRBJ2-7,NA,TRBV7-9,NA,TGTGCCAGCAGCTTAGTGGCGTTGACAGCCAGCTCCTACGAGCAGTACTTC,CASSLVALTASSYEQYF
TRBJ2-7,NA,TRBV27,NA,TGTGCCAGCAGTGTCAGGGGCCCCTACGAGCAGTACTTC,CASSVRGPYEQYF
TRBJ2-1,NA,TRBV28,NA,TGTGCCAGCAGTTCGGGGGGACACACCTACAATGAGCAGTTCTTC,CASSSGGHTYNEQFF
TRBJ2-7,TRBD2,TRBV6-5,NA,TGTGCCAGCAGTTACTCGAGGAGCGGGAGCTACGAGCAGTACTTC,CASSYSRSGSYEQYF